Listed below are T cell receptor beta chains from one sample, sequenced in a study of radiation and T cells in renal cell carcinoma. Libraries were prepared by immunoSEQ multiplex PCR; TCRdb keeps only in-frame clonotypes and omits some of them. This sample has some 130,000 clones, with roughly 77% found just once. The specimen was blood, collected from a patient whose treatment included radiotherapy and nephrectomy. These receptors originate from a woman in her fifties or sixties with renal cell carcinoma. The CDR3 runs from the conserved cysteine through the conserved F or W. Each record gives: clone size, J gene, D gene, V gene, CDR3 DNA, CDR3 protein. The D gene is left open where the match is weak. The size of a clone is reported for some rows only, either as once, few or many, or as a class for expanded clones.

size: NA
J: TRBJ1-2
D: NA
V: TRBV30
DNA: TGTGCCTACGTCGACGGATTAAACTATGGCTACACCTTC
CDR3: CAYVDGLNYGYTF

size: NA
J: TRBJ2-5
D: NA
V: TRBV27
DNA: TGTGCCAGCAGGATAGGGAACCAAGAGACCCAGTACTTC
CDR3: CASRIGNQETQYF

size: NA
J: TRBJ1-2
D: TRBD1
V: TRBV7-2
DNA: TGTGCCAGCAGCCCGCGGACAGGGGTACGTGGCTACACCTTC
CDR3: CASSPRTGVRGYTF

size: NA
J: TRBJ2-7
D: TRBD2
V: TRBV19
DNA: TGTGCCAGTACTGGTATGGGGGAGGGTATGCACGAGCAGTACTTC
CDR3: CASTGMGEGMHEQYF

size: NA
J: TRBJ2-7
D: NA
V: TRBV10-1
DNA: TGCGCCAGCAGTGAGTCGCCGGACGAGCAGTACTTC
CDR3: CASSESPDEQYF

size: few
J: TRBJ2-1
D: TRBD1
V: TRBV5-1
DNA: TGCGCCAGCAGCTGGACCGGGACAGGCTACAATGAGCAGTTCTTC
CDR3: CASSWTGTGYNEQFF

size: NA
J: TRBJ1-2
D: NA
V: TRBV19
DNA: TGTGCCAGTAGTACTTCAAGGGCGGAGGGTTGGTATGGCTACACCTTC
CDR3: CASSTSRAEGWYGYTF

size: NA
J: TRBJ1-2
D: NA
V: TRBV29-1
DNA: TGCAGCGTAACCCAGACAGGTGGCTACACCTTC
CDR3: CSVTQTGGYTF

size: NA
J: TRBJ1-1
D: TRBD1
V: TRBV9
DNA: TGTGCCAGCAGCGTGACAGGGGGTTTTACTGAAGCTTTCTTT
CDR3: CASSVTGGFTEAFF

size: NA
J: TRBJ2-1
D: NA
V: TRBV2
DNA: TGTGCCAGCAGCGGGTTCGATGAGCAGTTCTTC
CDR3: CASSGFDEQFF

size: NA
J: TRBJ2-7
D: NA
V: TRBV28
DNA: TGTGCCAGCGGGAGGGGGGCTATCGACGAGCAGTACTTC
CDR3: CASGRGAIDEQYF

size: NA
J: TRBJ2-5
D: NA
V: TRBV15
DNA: TGTGCCACCAGCAGAGGGGGTAGGAGCCAAGAGACCCAGTACTTC
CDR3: CATSRGGRSQETQYF

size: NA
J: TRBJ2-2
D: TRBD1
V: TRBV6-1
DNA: TGTGCCAGCAACCGAGGGACAGTCTATGGGGAGCTGTTTTTT
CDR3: CASNRGTVYGELFF

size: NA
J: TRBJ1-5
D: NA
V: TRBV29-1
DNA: TGCAGCGTTGAAGGTAACAATCAGCCCCAGCATTTT
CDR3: CSVEGNNQPQHF

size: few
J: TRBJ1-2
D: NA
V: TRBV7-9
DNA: TGTGCCAGCAGCTCCGGACCGGGGAATGAAGGGGGCTACACCTTC
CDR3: CASSSGPGNEGGYTF

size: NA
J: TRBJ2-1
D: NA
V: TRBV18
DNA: TGTGCCAGCTCACGGGGCCCGGATGCCTACAATGAGCAGTTCTTC
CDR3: CASSRGPDAYNEQFF

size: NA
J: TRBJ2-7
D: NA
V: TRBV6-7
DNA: TGTGCCAGCAAAGTTGAGAGGGGCTACGAGCAGTACTTC
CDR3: CASKVERGYEQYF

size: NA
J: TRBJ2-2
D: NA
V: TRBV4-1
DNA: TGCGCCAGCAGCCAAAGACAGTCGAACACCGGGGAGCTGTTTTTT
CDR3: CASSQRQSNTGELFF

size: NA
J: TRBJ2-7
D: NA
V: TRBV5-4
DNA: TGTGCCAGCAACCTAGACGGCCATTCCTACGAGCAGTACTTC
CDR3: CASNLDGHSYEQYF

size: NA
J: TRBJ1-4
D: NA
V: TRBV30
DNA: TGTGCCTGGAGTGATGGGAAAGGGGGATTTGAAAAACTGTTTTTT
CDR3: CAWSDGKGGFEKLFF

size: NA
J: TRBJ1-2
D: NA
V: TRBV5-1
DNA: TGCGCCAGCAGCCAAGAAGGTCGGCACTATGGCTACACCTTC
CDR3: CASSQEGRHYGYTF